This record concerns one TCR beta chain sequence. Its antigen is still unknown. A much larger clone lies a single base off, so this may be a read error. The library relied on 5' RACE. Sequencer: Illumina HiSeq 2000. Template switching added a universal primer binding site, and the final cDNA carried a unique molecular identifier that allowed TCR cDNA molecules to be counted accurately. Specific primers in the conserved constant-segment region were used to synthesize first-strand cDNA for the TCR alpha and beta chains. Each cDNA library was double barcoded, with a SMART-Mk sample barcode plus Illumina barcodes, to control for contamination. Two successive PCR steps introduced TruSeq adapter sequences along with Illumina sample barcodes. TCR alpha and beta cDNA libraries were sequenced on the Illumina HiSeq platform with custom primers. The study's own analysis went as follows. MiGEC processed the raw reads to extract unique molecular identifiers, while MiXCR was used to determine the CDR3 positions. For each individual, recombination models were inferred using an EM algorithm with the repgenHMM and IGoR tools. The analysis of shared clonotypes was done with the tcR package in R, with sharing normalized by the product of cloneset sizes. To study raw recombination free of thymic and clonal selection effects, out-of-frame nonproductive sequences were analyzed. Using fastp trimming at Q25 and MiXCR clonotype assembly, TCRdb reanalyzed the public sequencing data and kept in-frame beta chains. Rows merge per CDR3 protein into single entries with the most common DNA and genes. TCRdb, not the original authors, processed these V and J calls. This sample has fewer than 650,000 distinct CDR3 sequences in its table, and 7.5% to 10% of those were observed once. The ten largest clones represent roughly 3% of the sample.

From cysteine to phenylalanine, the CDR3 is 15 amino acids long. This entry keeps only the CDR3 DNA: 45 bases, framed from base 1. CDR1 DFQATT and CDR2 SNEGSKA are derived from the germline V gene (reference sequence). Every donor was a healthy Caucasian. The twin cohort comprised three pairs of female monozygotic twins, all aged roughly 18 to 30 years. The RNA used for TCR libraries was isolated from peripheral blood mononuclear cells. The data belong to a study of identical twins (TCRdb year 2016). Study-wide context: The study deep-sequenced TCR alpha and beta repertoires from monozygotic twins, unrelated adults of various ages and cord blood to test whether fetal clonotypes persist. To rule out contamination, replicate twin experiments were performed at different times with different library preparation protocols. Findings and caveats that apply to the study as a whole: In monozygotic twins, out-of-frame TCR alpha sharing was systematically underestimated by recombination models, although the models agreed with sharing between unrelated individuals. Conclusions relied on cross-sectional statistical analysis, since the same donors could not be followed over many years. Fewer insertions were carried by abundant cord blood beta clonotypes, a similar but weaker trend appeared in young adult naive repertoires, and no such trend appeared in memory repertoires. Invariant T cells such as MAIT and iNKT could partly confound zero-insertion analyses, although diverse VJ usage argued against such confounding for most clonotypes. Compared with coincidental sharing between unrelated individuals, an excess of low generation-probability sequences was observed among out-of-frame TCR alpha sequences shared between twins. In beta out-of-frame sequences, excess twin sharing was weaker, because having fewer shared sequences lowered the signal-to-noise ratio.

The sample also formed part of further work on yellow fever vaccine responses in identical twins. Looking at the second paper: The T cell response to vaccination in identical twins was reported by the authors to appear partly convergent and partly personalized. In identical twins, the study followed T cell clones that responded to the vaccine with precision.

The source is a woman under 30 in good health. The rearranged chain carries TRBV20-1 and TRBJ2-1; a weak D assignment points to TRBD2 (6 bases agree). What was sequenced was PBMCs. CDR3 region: CGARSLRGTGNEQFF. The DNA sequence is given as TGCGGTGCTAGAAGCCTGCGGGGAACGGGCAATGAGCAGTTCTTC.